The 6 T cell receptor beta chains below come from one sample, sequenced in a study of blood T cell repertoires in COVID-19. Repertoires were generated with immunoSEQ multiplex PCR, while TCRdb's copy carries only in-frame clones and drops some. The sample records more than 120,000 clones, under 90% being singletons. Sequencing was performed on PBMCs or T cells enriched from blood (not recorded which). The origin of the receptors is a man in his fifties or sixties in a cohort exposed to, infected with or recovered from COVID-19 (not recorded which).

This rearrangement joins TRBV19 to TRBJ2-2; TRBD1 is a possible D gene (6 bases). CDR1 LNHDA and CDR2 SQIVND come from the germline V gene (reference sequence). This CDR3 contains 16 residues. V was cut by 2 bases and J by 6 bases, with 16 bases left in between. The CDR3 coding sequence is TGTGCCAGTAGTATACCACAGGGACCTCTCCCCGGGGAGCTGTTTTTT. It specifies CASSIPQGPLPGELFF. Full variable domain (rest looked up from reference TRBV19 and TRBJ2-2): DGGITQSPKYLFRKEGQNVTLSCEQNLNHDAMYWYRQDPGQGLRLIYYSQIVNDFQKGDIAEGYSVSREKKESFPLTVTSAQKNPTAFYLCASSIPQGPLPGELFFGEGSRLTVL.

The chain uses TRBV19 and TRBJ2-2; no firm D call. The CDR3 is made up of 15 amino acids. The V gene lost 3 bases and the J gene lost 5 bases, with 13 bases spanning the gap. CDR1 is LNHDA, CDR2 SQIVND, per germline (reference sequence). The CDR3 coding sequence is TGTGCCAGTAGTATGGGTACTACAAGGACCGGGGAGCTGTTTTTT. Its protein product is CASSMGTTRTGELFF.

This clone came up a few times. The chain has TRBV7-9 and TRBJ2-1, with TRBD2 matching 7 bases. In germline, CDR1 is SEHNR, CDR2 FQNEAQ (reference sequence). V dropped 10 bases and J dropped 9; count of bases not matched to a gene: 9. This CDR3 is built from 12 residues. The CDR3 reads CATGGSVGEQFF. The CDR3 nucleotides are TGTGCCACCGGGGGGTCTGTGGGTGAGCAGTTCTTC.

This clone was counted ten times or more. The chain links TRBV5-1 to TRBJ2-1; TRBD2 agrees at 9 bases. CDR3 size: 16 residues. J gave up 2 bases and V 4 bases, and 7 bases lay outside the gene matches. The germline CDR1 and CDR2 sequences are SGHRS and YFSETQ. The CDR3 loop reads CASSPSAGGTYNEQFF. CDR3 in DNA: TGCGCCAGCAGCCCCTCAGCGGGGGGAACCTACAATGAGCAGTTCTTC.

This chain connects TRBV2 to TRBJ1-1, with 9 bases fitting TRBD1. Per germline, CDR1 SNHLY and CDR2 FYNNEI. Losses at the gene ends were 6 bases for V and 1 base for J; bases not matched to a gene: 6. The CDR3 loop spans 15 amino acids. CDR3 bases: TGTGCCAGCAGGCAAGACAGGGGGGGGAACACTGAAGCTTTCTTT. Protein: CASRQDRGGNTEAFF.

V and J are TRBV28 and TRBJ1-1, with TRBD1 identical over 8 bases. CDR1 is MDHEN, CDR2 SYDVKM, per germline. After removal of 4 bases from V and 8 bases from J, the junction contained 12 bases not matched to a gene. The CDR3 is 15 amino acids. In DNA, the CDR3 is TGTGCCAGCAGTTCCGTCGGGTCACAGGGGGGCGAAGCTTTCTTT. Translating it yields CASSSVGSQGGEAFF.